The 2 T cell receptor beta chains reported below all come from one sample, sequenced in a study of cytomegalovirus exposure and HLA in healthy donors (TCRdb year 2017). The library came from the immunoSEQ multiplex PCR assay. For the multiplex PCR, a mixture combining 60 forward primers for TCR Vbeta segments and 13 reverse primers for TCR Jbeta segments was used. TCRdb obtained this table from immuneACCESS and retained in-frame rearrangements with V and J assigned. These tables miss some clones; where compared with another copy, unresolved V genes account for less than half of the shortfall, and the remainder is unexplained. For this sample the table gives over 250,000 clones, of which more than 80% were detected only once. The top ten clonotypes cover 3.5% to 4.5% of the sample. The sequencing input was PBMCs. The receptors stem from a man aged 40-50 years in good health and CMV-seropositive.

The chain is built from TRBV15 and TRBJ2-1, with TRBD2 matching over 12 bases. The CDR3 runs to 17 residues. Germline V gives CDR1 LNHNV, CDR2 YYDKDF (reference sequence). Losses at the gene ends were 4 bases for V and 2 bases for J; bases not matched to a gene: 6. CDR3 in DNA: TGTGCCACCAGCAAAACTAGCGGGAGGAATACCTACAATGAGCAGTTCTTC. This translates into CATSKTSGRNTYNEQFF. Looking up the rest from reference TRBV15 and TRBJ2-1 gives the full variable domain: DAMVIQNPRYQVTQFGKPVTLSCSQTLNHNVMYWYQQKSSQAPKLLFHYYDKDFNNEADTPDNFQSRRPNTSFCFLDIRSPGLGDTAMYLCATSKTSGRNTYNEQFFGPGTRLTVL.

This chain's CDR3 is CASSERQVRTDTQYF. The CDR3 DNA sequence: TGTGCCAGCAGCGAGCGACAGGTACGCACAGATACGCAGTATTTT. This chain uses TRBV7-2 with TRBJ2-3; D may be TRBD1 (6 bases). V was shortened by 5 bases and J by 1 base, with 13 bases between the two germline ends. Germline lookup yields CDR1 SGHTA and CDR2 FQGNSA. The CDR3 is made up of 15 amino acids. Looking up the rest from reference TRBV7-2 and TRBJ2-3 gives the full variable domain: GAGVSQSPSNKVTEKGKDVELRCDPISGHTALYWYRQSLGQGLEFLIYFQGNSAPDKSGLPSDRFSAERTGGSVSTLTIQRTQQEDSAVYLCASSERQVRTDTQYFGPGTRLTVL.